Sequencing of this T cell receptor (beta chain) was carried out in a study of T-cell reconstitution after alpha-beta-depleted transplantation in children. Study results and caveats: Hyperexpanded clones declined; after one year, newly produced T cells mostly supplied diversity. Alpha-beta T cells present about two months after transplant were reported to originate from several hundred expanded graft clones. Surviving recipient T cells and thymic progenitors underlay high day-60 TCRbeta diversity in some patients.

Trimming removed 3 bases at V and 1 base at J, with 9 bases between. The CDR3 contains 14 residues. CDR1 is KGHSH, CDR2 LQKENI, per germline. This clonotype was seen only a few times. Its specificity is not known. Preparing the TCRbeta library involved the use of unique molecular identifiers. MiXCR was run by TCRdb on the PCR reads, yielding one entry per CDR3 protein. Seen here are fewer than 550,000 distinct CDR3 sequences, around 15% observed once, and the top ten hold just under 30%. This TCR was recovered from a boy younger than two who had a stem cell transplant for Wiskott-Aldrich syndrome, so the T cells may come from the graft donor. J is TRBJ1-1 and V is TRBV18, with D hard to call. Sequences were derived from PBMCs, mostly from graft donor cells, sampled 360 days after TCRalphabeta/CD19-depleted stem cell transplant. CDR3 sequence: CASSPSYGNTEAFF. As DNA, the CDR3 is TGTGCCAGCTCACCGTCGTACGGGAACACTGAAGCTTTCTTT.